Each of the 14 T cell receptor beta chains below was sequenced from the same sample in a study of blood T cell repertoires in COVID-19. Produced via immunoSEQ multiplex PCR; TCRdb's table is partial and in-frame only. The sample lists 77,000 or so clones, about three quarters occurring once. Sample: peripheral blood. The source of these receptors is an elderly woman with active or convalescent COVID-19.

This clone has just one count. The chain uses TRBV30 and TRBJ2-6; D may be TRBD1 (6 bases). The CDR3 has 14 residues. Trimming removed 0 bases from V and 4 bases from J, with 7 bases in between. Germline V gives CDR1 GTSNPN, CDR2 SVGIG (reference sequence). The CDR3 spells CAWSVGAGANVLTF. CDR3 nucleotides: TGTGCCTGGAGTGTGGGGGCGGGGGCCAACGTCCTGACTTTC.

The chain employs TRBV28 and TRBJ1-1; 8 bases match TRBD1. CDR3 size: 16 residues. Germline V lookup: CDR1 MDHEN, CDR2 SYDVKM. J was trimmed by 0 bases and V by 6 bases; bases with no gene match: 9. CDR3 loop: CASRPGQAILNTEAFF. DNA of the CDR3: TGTGCCAGCAGGCCGGGACAGGCAATTTTGAACACTGAAGCTTTCTTT.

The chain carries TRBV5-4 and TRBJ1-6; weak D call: TRBD1 (5 bases). V shed 0 bases and J shed 0 bases, with 13 bases lying between them. Germline CDR1 SGHNT, CDR2 YYREEE (reference sequence). The CDR3 has 18 amino acids. CDR3 in amino acids: CASSLGQGLSSYNSPLHF. The CDR3 DNA is TGTGCCAGCAGCTTGGGCCAGGGCCTTAGCTCCTATAATTCACCCCTCCACTTT.

The J gene is TRBJ1-4, the V gene TRBV7-2; TRBD1 might be the D (6 bases). The V end was cut by 5 bases, the J end by 7 bases, with 14 bases between. Germline V gene lookup returns CDR1 SGHTA and CDR2 FQGNSA. The CDR3 has 14 residues. CDR3 residues: CASSAPGESEKLFF. The DNA of the CDR3 is TGTGCCAGCAGCGCTCCAGGGGAGAGTGAAAAACTGTTTTTT.

The rearrangement uses TRBV6-6 and TRBJ1-5, with 8 bases matching TRBD1. The CDR3 extends over 17 amino acids. Germline values: CDR1 MNHNY, CDR2 SVGAGI (reference sequence). Germline trimming cut 5 bases from V and 4 bases from J; bases unmatched to any gene: 13. The CDR3: CASSPLRWTGKNQPQHF. The DNA of the CDR3 is TGTGCCAGCAGTCCCCTCCGCTGGACAGGGAAGAATCAGCCCCAGCATTTT.

The V gene is TRBV11-2, the J gene TRBJ2-1, with unresolved D. Germline V gene data show CDR1 as SGHAT and CDR2 as FQNNGV. V was trimmed by 5 bases and J by 6 bases, leaving 8 bases between them. The CDR3 is made up of 12 amino acids. The CDR3 here is CASSPSVNEQFF. The DNA of the CDR3 is TGTGCCAGCAGCCCCTCCGTCAATGAGCAGTTCTTC.

The chain links TRBV10-3 to TRBJ2-3, with TRBD2 matching over 12 bases. V trimming: 5 bases; J trimming: 4 bases; junction bases outside the gene matches: 1. The CDR3 covers 14 residues. Germline lookup yields CDR1 ENHRY and CDR2 SYGVKD. The CDR3 DNA reads TGTGCCATCAGTCTAGCGGGGGGGTCAGATACGCAGTATTTT. It encodes CAISLAGGSDTQYF.

The chain combines TRBV11-2 with TRBJ2-5; the D is unclear. V lost 0 bases and J lost 5, with 10 bases in between. This CDR3 spans 14 amino acids. From germline, CDR1 is SGHAT and CDR2 FQNNGV. Here the CDR3 reads CASSLEVVGETQYF. DNA for the CDR3: TGTGCCAGCAGCTTAGAGGTCGTCGGTGAGACCCAGTACTTC.

This clone was detected only once. CDR3 DNA sequence: TGTGCCAGCAGCCCGGGACAGGGAACGGTAATCGGGACCCAGTACTTC. It encodes CASSPGQGTVIGTQYF. The V and J genes are TRBV6-2 or TRBV6-3 and TRBJ2-5, with 9 bases lining up with TRBD1. V shed 6 bases, J shed 7 bases, and the junction held 15 bases outside the gene matches. The length of the CDR3 is 16 residues. The V gene's germline CDR1 is MNHEY and CDR2 SVGEGT.

The chain uses TRBV7-9 and TRBJ1-3; a possible D gene is TRBD1 (6 bases). Germline V gives CDR1 SEHNR, CDR2 FQNEAQ (reference sequence). The length of the CDR3 is 16 residues. Trimming shortened V by 4 bases and J by 0 bases, and 13 bases separated the two germline ends. In DNA form, the CDR3 reads TGTGCCAGCAGCTCCCCCAGGGGCATCTCTGGAAACACCATATATTTT. Amino acid sequence: CASSSPRGISGNTIYF.

This chain joins TRBV12-3 or TRBV12-4 and TRBJ1-2; D is possibly TRBD1 (5 bases). The CDR3 loop spans 13 amino acids. Trimming removed 5 bases at V and 2 bases at J, with 9 bases between. CDR3 sequence reads: CASSLQVNYGYTF. In DNA form, the CDR3 reads TGTGCCAGCAGTCTACAGGTGAACTATGGCTACACCTTC.

V is TRBV7-8 and J is TRBJ2-7, with D maybe TRBD2 (6 bases). There are 15 residues in the CDR3. Germline CDR1 reads SGHVS; CDR2 reads FQNEAQ. V lost 0 bases to trimming and J lost 2 bases, with 11 bases between them. Written as DNA, the CDR3 is TGTGCCAGCAGCTTAGCTGGGCGGGGAACCTACGAGCAGTACTTC. As protein: CASSLAGRGTYEQYF.

The gene calls are TRBV5-1 and TRBJ2-1, with D perhaps TRBD2 (6 bases). The V gene lost 6 bases and the J gene lost 7 bases, with 20 bases spanning the gap. The CDR3 is 15 residues long. The germline V gene has CDR1 SGHRS and CDR2 YFSETQ. CDR3 nucleotides: TGCGCCAGCACCCCCGAGGGGCTAGCGTCGAATGAGCAGTTCTTC. Translation: CASTPEGLASNEQFF.

As DNA, the CDR3 is TGTGCCAGCTCAGCAGGGGGCACTGCCCTAAGCTCCTATAATTCACCCCTCCACTTT. This encodes CASSAGGTALSSYNSPLHF. This chain uses TRBV18 with TRBJ1-6, with 8 bases lining up with TRBD1. CDR3 size: 19 residues. Germline CDR1 is KGHSH and CDR2 is LQKENI. V lost 5 bases, J lost 0 bases, and 12 bases stayed unmatched.